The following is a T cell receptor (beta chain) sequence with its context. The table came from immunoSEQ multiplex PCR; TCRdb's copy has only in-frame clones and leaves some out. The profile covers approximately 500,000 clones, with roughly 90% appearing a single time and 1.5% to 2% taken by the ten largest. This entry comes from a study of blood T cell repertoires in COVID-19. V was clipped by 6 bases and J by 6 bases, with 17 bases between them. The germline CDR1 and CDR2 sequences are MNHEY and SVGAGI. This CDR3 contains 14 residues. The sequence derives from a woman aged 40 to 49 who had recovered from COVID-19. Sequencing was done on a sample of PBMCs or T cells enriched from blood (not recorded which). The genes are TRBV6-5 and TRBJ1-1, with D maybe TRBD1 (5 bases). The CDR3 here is CASRPGGEPAEAFF. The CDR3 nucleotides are TGTGCCAGCAGACCCGGGGGGGAGCCCGCTGAAGCTTTCTTT.